This TCR beta chain comes out of a study of cytomegalovirus exposure and HLA in healthy donors. With 60 Vbeta and 13 Jbeta primers, the PCR was carried out. Original analysis: In a later analysis, about 11 million of approximately 81 million unique beta chains occurred in at least two donors. Here immunoSEQ multiplex PCR was the method, and the copy in TCRdb shows in-frame clones only, minus some. That table furnishes V, J and clone size, whereas the DNA furnished D and trimming. Of 150,000 to 180,000 clones listed, around 68% were seen once; the top ten hold under 2.5%. About this clone: The antigen remains unidentified.

Notes on the study in general: In most subjects, TCR beta sequences reportedly gave accurate predictions of HLA-A and HLA-B alleles. A few chains tied to CMV proved CMV antigen-specific in vitro. Most CMV-associated TCR beta chains were later found to appear HLA-restricted.

The germline CDR1 and CDR2 sequences are MNHEY and SMNVEV (reference sequence). The CDR3 length is 16 residues. The junction had 5 bases not matched to a gene; V was cut back by 2 bases and J by 0 bases. This clonotype was sampled from a man younger than 45 in good health and CMV-seronegative. The specimen was PBMCs. V gene TRBV27 combines with J gene TRBJ2-7, with TRBD1 matching over 9 bases. The CDR3 DNA follows: TGTGCCAGCAGTTTAACCGGGACAGGGATCTCCTACGAGCAGTACTTC. Translated, it gives CASSLTGTGISYEQYF.